The 24 T cell receptor beta chains below all came from one sample that was sequenced in a study of cytomegalovirus exposure and HLA in healthy donors. Sequenced by immunoSEQ multiplex PCR; TCRdb stores in-frame clones only, minus some. The sample holds 220,000 or so clones, under 95% seen once. The sequencing sample was made of PBMCs. These receptors came from a woman aged 18 to 35 in good health and CMV-seronegative.

The chain carries TRBV2 and TRBJ1-3; 9 nucleotides align to TRBD1. CDR3 size: 13 residues. The trim removed 4 bases at V and 9 bases at J, leaving 4 bases unmatched. Per germline, CDR1 SNHLY and CDR2 FYNNEI. CDR3 coding DNA: TGTGCCAGCAGTGGGACAGGGGATACCACCATATATTTT. It yields the protein CASSGTGDTTIYF.

This chain links TRBV6-1 with TRBJ1-1; D is unresolved. Germline V gives CDR1 MNHNS, CDR2 SASEGT. The CDR3 consists of 15 residues. V lost 3 bases, J lost 2 bases, and 13 bases lay in between. The CDR3 nucleotides are TGTGCCAGCAGTGATATTACCGGAGCCAACACTGAAGCTTTCTTT. Translating gives CASSDITGANTEAFF.

The chain joins TRBV2 to TRBJ2-7, with a possible D match to TRBD2 (6 bases). Trimming pared 7 bases from V and 2 bases from J, leaving 12 bases between. This CDR3 contains 13 residues. In germline, CDR1 is SNHLY, CDR2 FYNNEI. DNA of the CDR3: TGTGCCAGCACCGGGACTGGGACCTACGAGCAGTACTTC. Protein sequence: CASTGTGTYEQYF.

The table lists this clone with a count of one. V gene TRBV5-1 combines with J gene TRBJ1-1; 9 bases agree with TRBD1. This CDR3 has 17 amino acids. Per the germline V gene, CDR1 is SGHRS and CDR2 is YFSETQ. J gave up 5 bases and V 1 base, and 12 bases lay outside the gene matches. For the CDR3, the DNA is TGCGCCAGCAGCTTGAATGGCGGGCGACAGGGGGTTACTGAAGCTTTCTTT. It yields the protein CASSLNGGRQGVTEAFF. The entire variable domain, with the rest obtained from reference TRBV5-1 and TRBJ1-1, is as follows: KAGVTQTPRYLIKTRGQQVTLSCSPISGHRSVSWYQQTPGQGLQFLFEYFSETQRNKGNFPGRFSGRQFSNSRSEMNVSTLELGDSALYLCASSLNGGRQGVTEAFFGQGTRLTVV.

V and J are TRBV25-1 and TRBJ1-1, with 7 nucleotides matching TRBD1. Germline trimming cut 5 bases from V and 5 bases from J; bases unmatched to any gene: 14. This CDR3 spans 16 amino acids. Per the germline V gene, CDR1 is MGHDK and CDR2 is SYGVNS. The CDR3 region is CASSTGGQPWGTEAFF. CDR3 nucleotides: TGTGCCAGCAGTACCGGGGGACAGCCCTGGGGGACTGAAGCTTTCTTT.

This clone was observed a few times. The chain is built from TRBV30 and TRBJ2-7; 7 nucleotides match TRBD2. Germline CDR1 reads GTSNPN; CDR2 reads SVGIG (reference sequence). CDR3 size: 12 residues. V dropped 2 bases and J dropped 3; count of bases not matched to a gene: 1. This chain's CDR3 is CAWSPSGYEQYF. As DNA, the CDR3 is TGTGCCTGGAGTCCTAGCGGCTACGAGCAGTACTTC.

The chain carries TRBV28 and TRBJ1-5, with 9 positions matching TRBD1. The length of the CDR3 is 16 residues. With V trimmed by 4 bases and J by 4 bases, 8 bases remained unmatched. CDR1 MDHEN and CDR2 SYDVKM come from the germline V gene. CDR3 in amino acids: CASSSGTGLLNQPQHF. The CDR3 region has the DNA TGTGCCAGCAGTTCTGGGACAGGGCTCCTTAATCAGCCCCAGCATTTT.

This sequence joins TRBV6-1 and TRBJ1-5; D gene ambiguous. This CDR3 has 13 amino acids. Trimming removed 6 bases at V and 2 bases at J, with 8 bases between. Germline-derived CDR1 and CDR2 are MNHNS and SASEGT. In DNA form, the CDR3 reads TGTGCCAGCAGGGGCCTGGGCAATCAGCCCCAGCATTTT. It encodes CASRGLGNQPQHF.

This clone was observed once. V usage is TRBV6-6 and J usage is TRBJ1-1; no clear D gene. V was pared by 8 bases and J by 8 bases, with 18 bases between. From germline, CDR1 is MNHNY and CDR2 SVGAGI (reference sequence). CDR3 size: 13 residues. CDR3 residues: CASARGDTGEAFF. The CDR3 bases are TGTGCCAGCGCCCGGGGAGATACGGGAGAAGCTTTCTTT.

V is TRBV6-1 and J is TRBJ1-5; no clear D. This CDR3 has 15 amino acids. With 0 bases removed from V and 2 bases from J, the gap between germline ends came to 8 bases. Germline CDR1 MNHNS, CDR2 SASEGT. The CDR3 coding sequence is TGTGCCAGCAGTGAAGCGCCGTGGCGCAATCAGCCCCAGCATTTT. It is translated as CASSEAPWRNQPQHF.

J is TRBJ1-1 and V is TRBV5-1; D possibly corresponds to TRBD1 (5 bases). The V end lost 4 bases, the J end lost 1 base, and 14 bases lay between the germline ends. The germline V gene has CDR1 SGHRS and CDR2 YFSETQ. CDR3 length: 15 residues. CDR3 region: CASSREGLGNTEAFF. CDR3 nucleotide sequence: TGCGCCAGCAGCAGGGAGGGGTTAGGGAACACTGAAGCTTTCTTT.

V is TRBV6-5 and J is TRBJ2-5, with D perhaps matching TRBD1 (5 bases). The CDR3 is made up of 12 amino acids. Germline assignment: CDR1 MNHEY and CDR2 SVGAGI. With 9 bases removed from V and 3 bases from J, the gap between germline ends came to 11 bases. The CDR3 DNA sequence: TGTGCCAGTGGGGAAGGGGAAGAGACCCAGTACTTC. This sequence encodes CASGEGEETQYF.

This chain uses TRBV7-9 with TRBJ2-7; TRBD2 aligns across 12 bases. The CDR3 is 18 residues long. V shed 4 bases and J 4 bases; nucleotides not matched to a gene: 14. Looked up from germline, CDR1 is SEHNR and CDR2 is FQNEAQ (reference sequence). Here the CDR3 reads CASSSRLAGDVVRYEQYF. DNA of the CDR3: TGTGCCAGCAGCTCCCGACTAGCGGGAGATGTAGTTAGGTACGAGCAGTACTTC. Variable domain in full (rest from reference TRBV7-9 and TRBJ2-7): DTGVSQNPRHKITKRGQNVTFRCDPISEHNRLYWYRQTLGQGPEFLTYFQNEAQLEKSRLLSDRFSAERPKGSFSTLEIQRTEQGDSAMYLCASSSRLAGDVVRYEQYFGPGTRLTVT.

The chain couples TRBV6-1 to TRBJ2-4, with TRBD1 matching over 9 bases. Germline CDR1 MNHNS, CDR2 SASEGT. V lost 8 bases, J lost 5 bases, and 7 bases stayed unmatched. There are 14 residues in the CDR3. CDR3 bases: TGTGCCAGCTATCGGGACAGGGTCGAAAACATTCAGTACTTC. It translates to CASYRDRVENIQYF.

The chain employs TRBV5-1 and TRBJ2-1, with D perhaps matching TRBD2 (7 bases). This CDR3 is built from 16 residues. Germline lookup yields CDR1 SGHRS and CDR2 YFSETQ. The V gene lost 3 bases and the J gene lost 9 bases, with 22 bases spanning the gap. The CDR3 DNA is TGCGCCAGCAGCTCCTCCCGGACCGCGGGGGCGGGTGAGCAGTTCTTC. This encodes CASSSSRTAGAGEQFF.

The rearrangement links TRBV28 to TRBJ2-3, with 7 positions matching TRBD2. CDR1 and CDR2 from the germline V gene are MDHEN and SYDVKM. The CDR3 has 17 amino acids. With 3 bases clipped from V and 6 bases from J, the junction kept 15 bases outside the gene matches. This chain's CDR3 is CASSLSAAGVWADTQYF. Written as DNA, the CDR3 is TGTGCCAGCAGTTTGAGTGCGGCGGGAGTGTGGGCGGATACGCAGTATTTT.

The gene calls are TRBV5-1 and TRBJ2-5; the D gene is possibly TRBD1 (5 bases). The CDR3 totals 13 residues. V lost 2 bases and J 6 bases, leaving 11 bases between the germline ends. CDR1 is SGHRS and CDR2 is YFSETQ in the germline V gene. CDR3: CASSLDSRQTQYF. In DNA form, the CDR3 reads TGCGCCAGCAGCTTAGACAGCCGTCAGACCCAGTACTTC.

This chain joins TRBV5-4 and TRBJ2-2; a possible D gene is TRBD1 (5 bases). Trimming pared 1 base from V and 4 bases from J, leaving 17 bases between. The CDR3 consists of 17 residues. CDR1 and CDR2 from the germline V gene are SGHNT and YYREEE (reference sequence). In DNA, the CDR3 is TGTGCCAGCAGCTTGTATAAATGGGGCGAACTCACCGGGGAGCTGTTTTTT. This codes for CASSLYKWGELTGELFF.

This clone turned up a few times. This sequence joins TRBV7-8 and TRBJ1-5; tentatively, D is TRBD1 (5 bases). This CDR3 spans 14 amino acids. Germline values: CDR1 SGHVS, CDR2 FQNEAQ. Trimming cost V 4 bases and J 5 bases, with 12 bases left between them. In DNA form, the CDR3 reads TGTGCCAGCAGCTCCTCGGGGGGAGATCAGCCCCAGCATTTT. Amino acid sequence: CASSSSGGDQPQHF.

The chain joins TRBV18 to TRBJ2-1; D is undetermined. V lost 6 bases and J lost 15, with 15 bases in between. Per germline, CDR1 KGHSH and CDR2 LQKENI. This CDR3 is 11 amino acids long. The CDR3 nucleotides are TGTGCCAGCTCTCCCGCTGGCCCTCTGTTCTTC. It is translated as CASSPAGPLFF.

The chain recombines TRBV6-1 with TRBJ2-5; 11 bases map to TRBD2. Trimming at V came to 4 bases and at J to 5 bases, leaving 9 bases not matched to a gene. The germline CDR1 and CDR2 sequences are MNHNS and SASEGT. The CDR3 length is 16 residues. DNA for the CDR3: TGTGCCAGCAGTGGAACTAGCGGGAGCCCCCGGGAGACCCAGTACTTC. Amino acids: CASSGTSGSPRETQYF.

CDR3 residues: CASSQNRGRNTEAFF. DNA for the CDR3: TGTGCCAGCTCCCAGAACAGGGGAAGGAACACTGAAGCTTTCTTT. The rearrangement uses TRBV18 and TRBJ1-1; the match to TRBD1 covers 7 bases. The germline V gene encodes CDR1 KGHSH and CDR2 LQKENI. The ends lost 6 bases at V and 1 base at J; junction bases unmatched: 8. The length of the CDR3 is 15 residues.

The chain carries TRBV19 and TRBJ1-1; D may be TRBD1 (5 bases). The CDR3 sequence is 17 residues long. Germline V lookup: CDR1 LNHDA, CDR2 SQIVND (reference sequence). V was trimmed by 2 bases and J by 3 bases, leaving 19 bases between them. In nucleotides, the CDR3 is TGTGCCAGTAGTATAATACCGGGGTCAGGAGGGGACACTGAAGCTTTCTTT. Translated, it gives CASSIIPGSGGDTEAFF.

Many counts were recorded for this clone. V usage is TRBV6-4 and J usage is TRBJ1-5, with D unresolved. V was trimmed by 3 bases and J by 3 bases, leaving 9 bases between them. This CDR3 has 14 amino acids. Germline CDR1 and CDR2: MRHNA and SNTAGT. CDR3 DNA: TGTGCCAGCAGTGAAGCAGGTGACAATCAGCCCCAGCATTTT. As protein: CASSEAGDNQPQHF.